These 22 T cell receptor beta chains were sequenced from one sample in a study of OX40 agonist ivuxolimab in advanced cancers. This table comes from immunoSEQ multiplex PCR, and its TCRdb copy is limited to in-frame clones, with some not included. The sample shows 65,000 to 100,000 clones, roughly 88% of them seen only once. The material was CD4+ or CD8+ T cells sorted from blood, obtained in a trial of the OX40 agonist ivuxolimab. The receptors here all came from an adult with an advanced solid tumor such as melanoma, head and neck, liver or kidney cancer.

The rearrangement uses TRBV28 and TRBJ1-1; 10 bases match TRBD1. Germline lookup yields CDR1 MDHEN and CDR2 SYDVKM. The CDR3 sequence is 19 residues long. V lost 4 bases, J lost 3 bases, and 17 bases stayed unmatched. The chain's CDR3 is CASSSYNLLIGQGDTEAFF. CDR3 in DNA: TGTGCCAGCAGTTCATATAACCTTCTCATAGGACAGGGGGACACTGAAGCTTTCTTT. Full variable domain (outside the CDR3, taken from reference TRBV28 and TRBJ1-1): DVKVTQSSRYLVKRTGEKVFLECVQDMDHENMFWYRQDPGLGLRLIYFSYDVKMKEKGDIPEGYSVSREKKERFSLILESASTNQTSMYLCASSSYNLLIGQGDTEAFFGQGTRLTVV.

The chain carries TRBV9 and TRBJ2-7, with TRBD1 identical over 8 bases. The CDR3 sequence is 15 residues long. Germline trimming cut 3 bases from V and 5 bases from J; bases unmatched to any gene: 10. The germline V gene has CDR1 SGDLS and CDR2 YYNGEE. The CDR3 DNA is TGTGCCAGCAGCGCAGGACAGGGAATATTAGACGAGCAGTACTTC. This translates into CASSAGQGILDEQYF.

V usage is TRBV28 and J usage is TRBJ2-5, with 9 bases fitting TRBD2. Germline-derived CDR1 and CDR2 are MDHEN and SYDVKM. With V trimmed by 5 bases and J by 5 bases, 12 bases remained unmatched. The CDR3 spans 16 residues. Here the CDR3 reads CASSPNIAGDSETQYF. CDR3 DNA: TGTGCCAGCAGTCCAAATATAGCGGGAGACAGTGAGACCCAGTACTTC.

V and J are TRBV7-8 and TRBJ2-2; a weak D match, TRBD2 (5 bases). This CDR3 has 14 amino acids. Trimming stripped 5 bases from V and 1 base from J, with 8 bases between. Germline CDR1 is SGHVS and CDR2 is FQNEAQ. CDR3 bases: TGTGCCAGCAGCGGGAGAGGGAACACCGGGGAGCTGTTTTTT. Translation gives CASSGRGNTGELFF.

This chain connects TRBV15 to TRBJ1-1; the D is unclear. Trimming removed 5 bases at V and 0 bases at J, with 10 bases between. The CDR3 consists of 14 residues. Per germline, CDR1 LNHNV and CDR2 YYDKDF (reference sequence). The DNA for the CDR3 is TGTGCCACCAGCCTCGGGCGGATGAACACTGAAGCTTTCTTT. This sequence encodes CATSLGRMNTEAFF.

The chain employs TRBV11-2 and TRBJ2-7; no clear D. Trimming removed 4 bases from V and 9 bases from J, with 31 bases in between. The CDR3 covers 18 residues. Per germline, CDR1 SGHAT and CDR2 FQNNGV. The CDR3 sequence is CASSSIHSRRHSRPAQYF. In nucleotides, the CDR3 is TGTGCCAGCAGCTCGATCCATAGCCGGCGTCACAGCCGGCCCGCGCAGTACTTC.

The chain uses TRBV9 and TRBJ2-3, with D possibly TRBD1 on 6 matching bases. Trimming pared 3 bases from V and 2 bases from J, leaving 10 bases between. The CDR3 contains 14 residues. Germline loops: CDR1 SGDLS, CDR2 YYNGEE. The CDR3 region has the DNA TGTGCCAGCAGCGAAGGGACACACACAGATACGCAGTATTTT. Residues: CASSEGTHTDTQYF.

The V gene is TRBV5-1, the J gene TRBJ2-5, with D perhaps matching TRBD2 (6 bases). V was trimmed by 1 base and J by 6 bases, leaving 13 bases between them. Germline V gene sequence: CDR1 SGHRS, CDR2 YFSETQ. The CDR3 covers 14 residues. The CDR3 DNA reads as TGCGCCAGCAGCTTGATCGCTAGCGTTAAGACCCAGTACTTC. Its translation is CASSLIASVKTQYF.

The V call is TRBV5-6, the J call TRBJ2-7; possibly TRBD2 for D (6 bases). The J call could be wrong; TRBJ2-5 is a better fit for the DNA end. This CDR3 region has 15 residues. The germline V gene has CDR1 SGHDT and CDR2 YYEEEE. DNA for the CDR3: TGTGCCAGCAGCTTGGCCACAGGACTACAAGAGACCCAGTACTTC. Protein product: CASSLATGLQETQYF.

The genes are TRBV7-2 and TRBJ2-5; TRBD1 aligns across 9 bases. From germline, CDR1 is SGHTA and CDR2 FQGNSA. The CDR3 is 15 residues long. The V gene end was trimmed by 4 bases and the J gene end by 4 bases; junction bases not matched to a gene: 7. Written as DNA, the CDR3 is TGTGCCAGCAGCTCGGGACAGGGTGGACGAGAGACCCAGTACTTC. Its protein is CASSSGQGGRETQYF.

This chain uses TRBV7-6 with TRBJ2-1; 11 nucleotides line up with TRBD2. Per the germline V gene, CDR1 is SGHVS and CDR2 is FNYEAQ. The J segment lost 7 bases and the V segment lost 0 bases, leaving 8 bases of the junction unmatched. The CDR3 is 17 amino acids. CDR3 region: CASSLARVAGGINEQFF. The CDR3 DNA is TGTGCCAGCAGCTTAGCGCGTGTAGCGGGAGGGATTAATGAGCAGTTCTTC.

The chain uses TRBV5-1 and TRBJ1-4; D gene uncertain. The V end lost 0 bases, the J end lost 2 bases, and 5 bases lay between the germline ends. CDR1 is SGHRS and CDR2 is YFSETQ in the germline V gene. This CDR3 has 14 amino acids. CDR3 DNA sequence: TGCGCCAGCAGCTTGGGTAGTACTAATGAAAAACTGTTTTTT. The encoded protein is CASSLGSTNEKLFF.

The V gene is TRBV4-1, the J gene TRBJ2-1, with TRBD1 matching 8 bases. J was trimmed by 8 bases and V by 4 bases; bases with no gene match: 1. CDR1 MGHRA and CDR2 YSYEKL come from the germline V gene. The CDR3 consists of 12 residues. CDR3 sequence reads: CASSRQGYEQFF. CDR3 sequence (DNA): TGCGCCAGCAGCCGACAGGGGTATGAGCAGTTCTTC.

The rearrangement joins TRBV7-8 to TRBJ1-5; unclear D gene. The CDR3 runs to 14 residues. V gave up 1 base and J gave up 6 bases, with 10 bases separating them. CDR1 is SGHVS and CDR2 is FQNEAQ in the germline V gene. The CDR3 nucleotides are TGTGCCAGCAGCTTAGGGACCCCAGGTCAGCCCCAGCATTTT. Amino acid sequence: CASSLGTPGQPQHF. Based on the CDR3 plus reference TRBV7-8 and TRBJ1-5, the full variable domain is GAGVSQSPRYKVAKRGQDVALRCDPISGHVSLFWYQQALGQGPEFLTYFQNEAQLDKSGLPSDRFFAERPEGSVSTLKIQRTQQEDSAVYLCASSLGTPGQPQHFGDGTRLSIL.

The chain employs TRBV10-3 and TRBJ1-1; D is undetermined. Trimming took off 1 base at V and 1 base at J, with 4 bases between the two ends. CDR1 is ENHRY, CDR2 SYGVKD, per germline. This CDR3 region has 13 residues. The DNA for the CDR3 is TGTGCCATCAGTGAGTTGGGGAACACTGAAGCTTTCTTT. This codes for CAISELGNTEAFF.

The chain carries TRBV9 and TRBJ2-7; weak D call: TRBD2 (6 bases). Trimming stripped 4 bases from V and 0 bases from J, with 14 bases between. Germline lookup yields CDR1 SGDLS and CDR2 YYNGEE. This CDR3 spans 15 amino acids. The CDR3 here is CASSPRRERSYEQYF. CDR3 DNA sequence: TGTGCCAGCAGCCCCCGGAGGGAACGCTCCTACGAGCAGTACTTC.

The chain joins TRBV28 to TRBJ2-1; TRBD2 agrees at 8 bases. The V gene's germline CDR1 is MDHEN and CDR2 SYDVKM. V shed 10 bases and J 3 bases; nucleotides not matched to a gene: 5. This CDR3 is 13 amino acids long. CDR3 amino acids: CATAGVGYNEQFF. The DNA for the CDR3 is TGTGCCACAGCGGGAGTCGGCTACAATGAGCAGTTCTTC.

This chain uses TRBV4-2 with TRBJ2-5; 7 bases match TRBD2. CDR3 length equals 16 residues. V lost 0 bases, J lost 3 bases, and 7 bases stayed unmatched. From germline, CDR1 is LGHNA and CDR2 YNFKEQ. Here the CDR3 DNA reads TGTGCCAGCAGCCAAGATATAGGGCTAGCGGAAGAGACCCAGTACTTC. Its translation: CASSQDIGLAEETQYF.

DNA for the CDR3: TGTGCCAGCAGTTTCTGGGGGGCGCCTGAAAAACTGTTTTTT. It yields the protein CASSFWGAPEKLFF. The rearrangement links TRBV28 to TRBJ1-4; D possibly corresponds to TRBD1 (6 bases). From germline, CDR1 is MDHEN and CDR2 SYDVKM. The V end was cut by 3 bases, the J end by 7 bases, with 12 bases between. The CDR3 covers 14 residues. Complete variable domain (other parts from reference TRBV28 and TRBJ1-4): DVKVTQSSRYLVKRTGEKVFLECVQDMDHENMFWYRQDPGLGLRLIYFSYDVKMKEKGDIPEGYSVSREKKERFSLILESASTNQTSMYLCASSFWGAPEKLFFGSGTQLSVL.

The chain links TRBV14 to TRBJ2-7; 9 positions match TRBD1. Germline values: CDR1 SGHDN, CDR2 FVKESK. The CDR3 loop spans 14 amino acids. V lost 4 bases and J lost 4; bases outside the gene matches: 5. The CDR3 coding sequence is TGTGCCAGCAGCCTCTCCGGACAGGGGTACGAGCAGTACTTC. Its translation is CASSLSGQGYEQYF.

CDR3 loop: CAWGTGQGGFQPQHF. In DNA form, the CDR3 reads TGTGCCTGGGGGACGGGACAGGGGGGATTTCAGCCCCAGCATTTT. The V call is TRBV30, the J call TRBJ1-5; 11 nucleotides align to TRBD1. Unmatched junction bases numbered 9, after V lost 5 bases and J lost 6 bases. In germline, CDR1 is GTSNPN, CDR2 SVGIG (reference sequence). The CDR3 loop spans 15 amino acids. Drawing the rest from reference TRBV30 and TRBJ1-5, the complete variable domain is SQTIHQWPATLVQPVGSPLSLECTVEGTSNPNLYWYRQAAGRGLQLLFYSVGIGQISSEVPQNLSASRPQDRQFILSSKKLLLSDSGFYLCAWGTGQGGFQPQHFGDGTRLSIL.

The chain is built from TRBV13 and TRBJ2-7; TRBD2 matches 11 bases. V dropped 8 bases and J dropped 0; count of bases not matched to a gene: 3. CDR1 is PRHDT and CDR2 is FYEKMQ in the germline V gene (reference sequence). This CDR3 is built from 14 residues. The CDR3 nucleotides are TGTGCCAGCCGACTAGCGGGAAGCTCCTACGAGCAGTACTTC. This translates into CASRLAGSSYEQYF.